Below, 32 T cell receptor beta chains from the same sample are listed, as sequenced in a study of blood T cell repertoires in COVID-19. The method was immunoSEQ multiplex PCR; TCRdb's version includes in-frame clones alone and lacks a portion of them. The sample contains 150,000 to 200,000 clones, approximately 84% of which appear only once. Material: peripheral blood. The source of these receptors is a human donor with acute or convalescent COVID-19. The donor label of this sample is uncertain.

The rearrangement links TRBV6-2 or TRBV6-3 to TRBJ2-6; 7 positions agree with TRBD1. Germline CDR1 and CDR2: MNHEY and SVGEGT. CDR3 length: 17 amino acids. Trimming took 5 bases from V and 4 from J; bases not matched to a gene: 11. The CDR3 loop reads CASSVQGRGLGANVLTF. The CDR3 coding sequence is TGTGCCAGCAGTGTACAGGGGAGAGGGCTCGGGGCCAACGTCCTGACTTTC.

The rearrangement joins TRBV5-5 to TRBJ2-3; 9 nucleotides agree with TRBD2. CDR3 length: 14 residues. V dropped 4 bases and J dropped 4; count of bases not matched to a gene: 4. CDR1 and CDR2 (germline): SGHKS, YYEKEE (reference sequence). The DNA for the CDR3 is TGTGCCAGCAGCGCCGGGACTAGCCCAGATACGCAGTATTTT. Amino acids: CASSAGTSPDTQYF.

The chain is built from TRBV19 and TRBJ1-5; D is unclear. From germline, CDR1 is LNHDA and CDR2 SQIVND (reference sequence). The length of the CDR3 is 18 residues. V dropped 6 bases and J dropped 3 bases, with 24 bases sitting between them. CDR3 loop: CASSLNGWGFGVNQPQHF. CDR3 in DNA: TGTGCCAGTAGCCTCAACGGGTGGGGTTTCGGGGTCAATCAGCCCCAGCATTTT.

The gene calls are TRBV28 and TRBJ2-7, with D possibly being TRBD1 (6 bases). Trimming pared 2 bases from V and 4 bases from J, leaving 9 bases between. The CDR3 sequence is 13 residues long. In germline, CDR1 is MDHEN, CDR2 SYDVKM. CDR3 sequence (DNA): TGTGCCAGCAGTTTAGGGGGCGTTTACGAGCAGTACTTC. Its translation is CASSLGGVYEQYF.

This rearrangement joins TRBV7-2 to TRBJ2-1; 10 bases are a match to TRBD2. Germline-derived CDR1 and CDR2 are SGHTA and FQGNSA. This CDR3 has 15 amino acids. With 5 bases clipped from V and 9 bases from J, the junction kept 10 bases outside the gene matches. CDR3 amino acids: CASSRGLAERVEQFF. CDR3 DNA sequence: TGTGCCAGCAGCCGTGGACTAGCGGAGAGGGTTGAGCAGTTCTTC.

A few counts support this clone. Other DNA sequences in the sample encode the same CDR3. The CDR3 is CASRTGANTEAFF. The CDR3 bases are TGTGCCAGCAGGACAGGGGCGAACACTGAAGCTTTCTTT. The chain uses TRBV6-5 and TRBJ1-1; 8 bases map to TRBD1. The CDR3 spans 13 residues. Unmatched junction bases numbered 1, after V lost 6 bases and J lost 1 base. CDR1 and CDR2 from the germline V gene are MNHEY and SVGAGI.

Comment on this clone: At one of its ends the junction is not consistent with the germline gene, which may arise from a read error. The chain couples TRBV5-1 to TRBJ2-7; the D gene is possibly TRBD1 (6 bases). Germline V gene sequence: CDR1 SGHRS, CDR2 YFSETQ. The CDR3 consists of 15 residues. The CDR3 coding sequence is TGCGCCAGCAGCTTGGCCGGTAGAACCTTACAGGGCCCCGACTTC. Residues: CASSLAGRTLQGPDF. Full variable domain (outside the CDR3, taken from reference TRBV5-1 and TRBJ2-7): KAGVTQTPRYLIKTRGQQVTLSCSPISGHRSVSWYQQTPGQGLQFLFEYFSETQRNKGNFPGRFSGRQFSNSRSEMNVSTLELGDSALYLCASSLAGRTLQGPDFGPGTRLTVT.

The J gene is TRBJ2-1, the V gene TRBV7-3; D possibly corresponds to TRBD2 (7 bases). CDR1 and CDR2 from the germline V gene are SGHTA and FQGTGA. The germline V and J ends were trimmed by 5 bases and 9 bases, with 23 bases remaining between them. This CDR3 comprises 16 residues. CDR3 nucleotides: TGTGCCAGCAGCGCACGAGGGGGGACTAAAGAAGGTGAGCAGTTCTTC. Encoded protein: CASSARGGTKEGEQFF.

The chain combines TRBV11-2 with TRBJ2-7, with 11 nucleotides matching TRBD2. V lost 5 bases, J lost 4 bases, and 4 bases stayed unmatched. The germline V gene encodes CDR1 SGHAT and CDR2 FQNNGV. The CDR3 has 14 amino acids. CDR3 coding DNA: TGTGCCAGCAGCCCCACTAGCGGGAGTTACGAGCAGTACTTC. This sequence encodes CASSPTSGSYEQYF.

This sequence joins TRBV10-3 and TRBJ1-1; no clear D. Deletions cut 6 bases from V and 11 bases from J, with 16 bases between. Per germline, CDR1 ENHRY and CDR2 SYGVKD. This CDR3 region has 12 residues. CDR3 amino acids: CAIRETDAGAFF. As DNA, the CDR3 is TGTGCCATCAGGGAGACTGACGCGGGGGCTTTCTTT.

The gene calls are TRBV28 and TRBJ1-3, with no clear D. Per the germline V gene, CDR1 is MDHEN and CDR2 is SYDVKM. Trimming cost V 7 bases and J 0 bases, with 7 bases left between them. The CDR3 is made up of 13 amino acids. The CDR3 DNA sequence: TGTGCCAGCACGAGTCCCTCTGGAAACACCATATATTTT. This codes for CASTSPSGNTIYF.

J is TRBJ1-5 and V is TRBV6-1; D is undetermined. The CDR3 spans 16 residues. Germline lookup yields CDR1 MNHNS and CDR2 SASEGT. V was shortened by 1 base and J by 7 bases, with 17 bases between the two germline ends. CDR3 protein: CASSEVRAPGRQPQHF. The CDR3 DNA follows: TGTGCCAGCAGTGAAGTACGTGCGCCCGGTCGGCAGCCCCAGCATTTT.

Details on this clone: The sample contains more than one DNA sequence encoding this CDR3. This chain joins TRBV27 and TRBJ1-2, with D unclear. CDR1 is MNHEY, CDR2 SMNVEV, per germline (reference sequence). The V gene lost 5 bases and the J gene lost 2 bases, with 15 bases spanning the gap. CDR3 length: 15 residues. The CDR3 protein is CASSPTPTGNYGYTF. The CDR3, as DNA: TGTGCCAGCAGTCCCACCCCGACCGGGAACTATGGCTACACCTTC.

The chain recombines TRBV6-1 with TRBJ2-7; 12 bases agree with TRBD2. After removal of 0 bases from V and 5 bases from J, the junction contained 5 bases not matched to a gene. CDR3 size: 16 residues. Germline V gene sequence: CDR1 MNHNS, CDR2 SASEGT. CDR3 in amino acids: CASSEATSGRINEQYF. The CDR3 DNA reads TGTGCCAGCAGTGAAGCAACTAGCGGGAGGATAAACGAGCAGTACTTC.

The V and J genes are TRBV7-6 and TRBJ2-5; the match to TRBD2 covers 7 bases. CDR1 and CDR2 (germline): SGHVS, FNYEAQ. The CDR3 is made up of 16 amino acids. With V trimmed by 0 bases and J by 5 bases, 9 bases remained unmatched. CDR3 sequence: CASSLAGAGVVETQYF. Written as DNA, the CDR3 is TGTGCCAGCAGCTTAGCGGGCGCGGGAGTGGTGGAGACCCAGTACTTC.

V and J are TRBV11-2 and TRBJ2-1, with 10 bases lining up with TRBD2. Germline values: CDR1 SGHAT, CDR2 FQNNGV. V shed 4 bases and J 3 bases; nucleotides not matched to a gene: 3. The CDR3 extends over 15 amino acids. Here the CDR3 reads CASSSGLAVYNEQFF. The CDR3 DNA sequence: TGTGCCAGCAGCTCAGGACTAGCGGTCTACAATGAGCAGTTCTTC.

This clone was recorded once. V and J are TRBV4-1 and TRBJ1-1; D is uncertain. CDR1 is MGHRA, CDR2 YSYEKL, per germline. The CDR3 length is 11 residues. Trimming shortened V by 4 bases and J by 5 bases, and 5 bases separated the two germline ends. The CDR3: CASSRRTEAFF. In DNA form, the CDR3 reads TGCGCCAGCAGCCGGCGGACTGAAGCTTTCTTT.

This chain uses TRBV7-2 with TRBJ1-5, with D possibly being TRBD1 (5 bases). Germline V CDR1 and CDR2: SGHTA, FQGNSA. This CDR3 spans 15 amino acids. V was pared by 5 bases and J by 3 bases, with 14 bases between. For the CDR3, the DNA is TGTGCCAGCAGCCCCGGAGGGGCCACCAATCAGCCCCAGCATTTT. Translated, it gives CASSPGGATNQPQHF.

V gene TRBV9 combines with J gene TRBJ2-2; D is perhaps TRBD2 (5 bases). Looked up from germline, CDR1 is SGDLS and CDR2 is YYNGEE. CDR3 length equals 15 residues. Trimming left V 2 bases short and J 7 bases short, with 15 bases between. The CDR3 DNA reads TGTGCCAGCAGCGTGTCCGGGGAAAGGGTCGGGGAGCTGTTTTTT. The encoded protein is CASSVSGERVGELFF.

The V call is TRBV30, the J call TRBJ1-3, with 8 bases identical to TRBD1. Germline loops: CDR1 GTSNPN, CDR2 SVGIG (reference sequence). V shed 4 bases and J 2 bases; nucleotides not matched to a gene: 16. CDR3 length: 18 amino acids. CDR3 coding DNA: TGTGCCTGGATCAAAGCCAGGGGGCGTCTTGGCGCTGGAAACACCATATATTTT. As protein: CAWIKARGRLGAGNTIYF.

There are a few counts of this clone. The gene calls are TRBV5-1 and TRBJ2-5; TRBD1 matches at 7 bases. The V and J ends lost 4 bases and 5 bases, in that order; junction bases with no gene match: 5. From germline, CDR1 is SGHRS and CDR2 YFSETQ. The CDR3 runs to 13 residues. The DNA of the CDR3 is TGCGCCAGCAGCCCGGGGACAGCCGAGACCCAGTACTTC. It specifies CASSPGTAETQYF.

J is TRBJ1-2 and V is TRBV7-9; TRBD1 aligns across 10 bases. CDR1 is SEHNR, CDR2 FQNEAQ, per germline (reference sequence). This CDR3 comprises 13 residues. The CDR3 bases are TGTGCAGGTAGAGACGGGACAGGGGACGGCTACACCTTC. It yields the protein CAGRDGTGDGYTF.

About this clone: The sample contains more than one DNA sequence encoding this CDR3. The CDR3 DNA follows: TGTGCCAGCTCACCTTTGGGAACAGGGGCGAACACTGAAGCTTTCTTT. Its translation: CASSPLGTGANTEAFF. The chain is built from TRBV18 and TRBJ1-1; 7 bases are a match to TRBD1. This CDR3 has 16 residues. Per germline, CDR1 KGHSH and CDR2 LQKENI. The V and J ends lost 3 bases and 1 base, in that order; junction bases with no gene match: 8.

The CDR3 sequence is CAISGTTGLGNTIYF. CDR3 sequence (DNA): TGTGCCATCAGTGGGACCACAGGGCTCGGAAACACCATATATTTT. The genes are TRBV10-3 and TRBJ1-3; TRBD1 is a possible D gene (6 bases). From germline, CDR1 is ENHRY and CDR2 SYGVKD. V was cut by 4 bases and J by 4 bases, with 14 bases left in between. CDR3 length: 15 amino acids.

This chain links TRBV5-5 with TRBJ2-7; D possibly corresponds to TRBD2 (6 bases). Germline CDR1 and CDR2: SGHKS and YYEKEE (reference sequence). The ends were cut back, 0 bases at V and 1 base at J, with 8 bases in the middle. There are 14 residues in the CDR3. Written as DNA, the CDR3 is TGTGCCAGCAGCTTGGCGGGGGAATCCTACGAGCAGTACTTC. Protein sequence: CASSLAGESYEQYF.

This clone was counted once. The V call is TRBV5-1, the J call TRBJ2-1, with a possible D match to TRBD2 (7 bases). The CDR3 covers 16 residues. Germline V gene lookup returns CDR1 SGHRS and CDR2 YFSETQ. Trimming removed 0 bases from V and 8 bases from J, with 18 bases in between. The CDR3 region has the DNA TGCGCCAGCAGCTTGGGGGCCGGAGGGGGAGGGGATGAGCAGTTCTTC. Protein sequence: CASSLGAGGGGDEQFF.

The chain employs TRBV7-2 and TRBJ1-1, with D perhaps TRBD1 (6 bases). The germline gives CDR1 SGHTA, CDR2 FQGNSA. The CDR3 is 15 amino acids. V lost 5 bases and J 4 bases, leaving 17 bases between the germline ends. CDR3 residues: CASSQIGGRGTEAFF. CDR3 sequence (DNA): TGTGCCAGCAGCCAAATAGGGGGACGGGGCACTGAAGCTTTCTTT.

This chain uses TRBV20-1 with TRBJ2-7; D call uncertain. Germline CDR1 DFQATT, CDR2 SNEGSKA (reference sequence). V was cut by 5 bases and J by 3 bases, with 5 bases left in between. This CDR3 is built from 10 residues. In nucleotides, the CDR3 is TGCAGTGCTGTAGACTACGAGCAGTACTTC. It encodes CSAVDYEQYF.

The chain is built from TRBV25-1 and TRBJ2-2; the D gene is possibly TRBD2 (6 bases). Germline V lookup: CDR1 MGHDK, CDR2 SYGVNS. The CDR3 loop spans 14 amino acids. Deletions cut 3 bases from V and 6 bases from J, with 11 bases between. CDR3 region: CASSDWGGAGELFF. The CDR3 DNA sequence: TGTGCCAGCAGTGATTGGGGAGGCGCCGGGGAGCTGTTTTTT.

This clone was counted between two and nine times. This chain connects TRBV30 to TRBJ1-5; TRBD1 might be the D (5 bases). This CDR3 contains 16 residues. CDR1 is GTSNPN, CDR2 SVGIG, per germline (reference sequence). Trimming removed 2 bases from V and 0 bases from J, with 14 bases in between. The CDR3 is CAWSLGGGYSNQPQHF. CDR3 sequence (DNA): TGTGCCTGGAGTCTCGGGGGTGGCTATAGCAATCAGCCCCAGCATTTT.

The chain carries TRBV19 and TRBJ2-2; 8 positions agree with TRBD2. J gave up 1 base and V 4 bases, and 5 bases lay outside the gene matches. Germline V lookup: CDR1 LNHDA, CDR2 SQIVND (reference sequence). The CDR3 totals 16 residues. CDR3 sequence: CASSTTGRGNTGELFF. For the CDR3, the DNA is TGTGCCAGTAGTACCACCGGGAGGGGGAACACCGGGGAGCTGTTTTTT.

This clone occurred once. This sequence joins TRBV28 and TRBJ1-2; D is unclear. Trimming stripped 1 base from V and 5 bases from J, with 5 bases between. Germline CDR1 is MDHEN and CDR2 is SYDVKM. The length of the CDR3 is 12 residues. The chain's CDR3 is CASSLFTYGYTF. In nucleotides, the CDR3 is TGTGCCAGCAGTTTATTCACATATGGCTACACCTTC.